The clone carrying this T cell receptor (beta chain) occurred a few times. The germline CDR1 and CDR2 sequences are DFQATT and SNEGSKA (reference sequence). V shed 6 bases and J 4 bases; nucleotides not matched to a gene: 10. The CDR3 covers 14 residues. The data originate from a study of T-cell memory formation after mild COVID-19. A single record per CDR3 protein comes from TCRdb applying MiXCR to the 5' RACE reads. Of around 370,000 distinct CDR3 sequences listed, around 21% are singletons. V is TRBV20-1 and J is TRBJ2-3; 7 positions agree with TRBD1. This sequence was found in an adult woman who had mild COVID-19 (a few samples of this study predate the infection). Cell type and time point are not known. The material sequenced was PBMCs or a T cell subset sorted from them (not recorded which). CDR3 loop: CSARTGDGADTQYF. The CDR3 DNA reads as TGCAGTGCGCGTACAGGGGACGGGGCAGATACGCAGTATTTT.